This TCR beta chain came from a study of glioma-infiltrating T cells (dated by TCRdb to the mid-2010s). Concerning the study at large: TCR alpha- and beta-chain repertoires were sequenced from glioma tissue, non-neoplastic brain tissue and matched peripheral blood mononuclear cells. To measure how far tissue and blood T-cell populations diverged, each tissue-infiltrating repertoire was compared against the peripheral blood repertoire of the same patient. Three low-grade glioma patients, several primary glioblastoma patients, and three non-glioma patients who contributed non-neoplastic brain tissue made up the paired cohort.

What the research found in general, with its limitations: Tissue and blood shared very few CDR3 sequences, a result attributed to high CDR3 diversity and limited sampling. VJ-independent divergence between tissue and blood was below expectation in non-neoplastic patients but above expectation in all gliomas, especially low-grade gliomas. Group comparisons were based on small numbers of patients: three non-neoplastic, three low-grade glioma and eight or nine glioblastoma patients.

The iRepertoire nested amplicon-rescue multiplex PCR (arm-PCR) platform was used to amplify TCR alpha and beta CDR3 regions from RNA. One-step reverse transcription and amplification used about 90-450 ng of tissue mRNA or PBMC total RNA as input. After bead purification, a secondary multiplex PCR added Illumina adapters, and libraries were gel-purified between 200 and 400 bp. Libraries carried internal 6-nucleotide barcodes used for demultiplexing. Sequencing of the libraries was done on an Illumina MiSeq using 2x220 or 2x250 nucleotide paired-end reads. On the authors' methods: Paired reads were merged using FLASH 1.2.11 and were aligned to the GRCh37 human genome using BWA-MEM, after which TRA and TRB reads were extracted. V and J assignment used an IMGT-derived reference of cassette sequences and CDR3 motifs that included pseudogenes. Reads were translated in three frames, and productive CDR3s were defined by a C…FGXG motif without stop codons. Unique combinations of V-J cassette pair and CDR3 amino acid sequence were defined as clonotypes. Reads were filtered by Hamming distance, thresholded by each sample's sequence error rate in mapped regions. TCRdb itself trimmed the public reads at Q25 with fastp, ran MiXCR and retained productive beta chains. For every CDR3 protein sequence, its rows merge into one entry that carries the most common genes and DNA. The V and J calls reflect TCRdb's pipeline rather than the authors' work. This sample has approximately 110,000 distinct CDR3 sequences in its table, and around 23% of those were observed once. Of the sample, 13% to 15% is held by the ten largest clones.

CDR1 and CDR2 are drawn from the germline V gene: MGHRA, YSYEKL. The CDR3 contains 15 residues, cysteine and phenylalanine counted. The kept DNA is CDR3 alone, 45 bases in frame from the first base. Concerning this clonotype itself: No antigen is known for it. This may stem from a read error, because a much larger clone lies one nucleotide away.

The source of this sequence is a human donor with low-grade glioma or glioblastoma, undergoing nonglioma brain surgery, or in good health (not recorded which). Material: glioma tissue, nonneoplastic brain tissue, or PBMCs (not recorded which). The sequence joins TRBV4-1 to TRBJ2-7; the D gene may be TRBD1 or TRBD2, since each aligns over 5 bases. The CDR3 sequence is CASSQDAPGPYGQYF. At the DNA level, the sequence is TGCGCCAGCAGCCAAGATGCTCCGGGACCCTACGGGCAGTACTTC.